This TCR beta chain is drawn from a study of cytomegalovirus exposure and HLA in healthy donors (dated by TCRdb to about 2017). Some background on the complete study: In an earlier analysis of 587 of the donors, 276 Gb of sequence data and 100 million or so unique TCR beta sequences from 150 million to 200 million T cells were reported. Among the 398 genotyped donors, around 81% belonged to the genetic ancestry cluster associated with self-reported Caucasian donors. To predict cytomegalovirus infection status, the study combined high-throughput TCR immunosequencing, statistical association of individual TCRs with disease status, and machine learning. Donor age, sex, ethnicity and CMV serostatus were collected together with the repertoire data. The later analysis used no new phenotypic data to find candidate immune exposures, relying instead on TCR beta sequences and their occurrence across donors. A later analysis re-analyzed previously published TCR beta repertoires from about 600 donors and added high-resolution HLA genotyping to study TCR occurrence patterns. Among some 410 genotyped donors of the cohort, an average of approximately 220,000 unique TCR beta nucleotide sequences was sequenced per donor, of which about 18% were non-productive. The study profiled the T cell repertoires of hundreds of subjects by immunosequencing and related them to cytomegalovirus serostatus. Every repertoire in the discovery cohort had been generated on one and the same sequencing platform. In a later genetic analysis, genome-wide SNP genotypes for about 65% of the roughly 700 donors were used, and that subset was treated as a discovery cohort. In addition to the first cohort of 500 to 850 subjects, a separate validation cohort of 120 different subjects was used. Several DR-DQ haplotypes were handled as single units for association and clustering because linkage in the cohort was strong. HLA typing included class I and class II loci at four-digit resolution. The study aimed to test whether signatures of past pathogen exposure could be identified by cataloging public T cell receptors. Roughly 310 gigabases of sequencing data and 70 million to 100 million unique TCR sequences were included in an early release covering roughly 600 HLA-typed donors. In an earlier analysis of roughly 540 of the donors, high-throughput TCR beta sequencing was used to judge whether each TCR beta V gene segment behaved as functional or pseudogenic. The number of typed donors differed by locus: roughly 629-640 for A, B, C, DRB1 and DQB1; approximately 520 for DQA1; fewer than 610 for DPA1; and 400 to 480 for DPB1. The paper as a whole reports these results and caveats: In a later analysis, HLA-associated TCR beta chains showed more clonal expansion and lower generation probabilities than non-associated chains that were equally common. Several of the top co-occurrence clusters appeared to be linked to parvovirus B19, influenza, CMV and Epstein-Barr virus, according to a later analysis. Correlated functional status among segregating V segments might be attributable to linkage disequilibrium, but an unknown experimental factor could not be ruled out. A further reported finding was that TCR beta sequences accurately predicted the HLA-A and HLA-B alleles for most subjects in the first cohort. The classifier was reported to diagnose cytomegalovirus status with high specificity and sensitivity in both the original and validation cohorts. When HLA alleles, especially DR and DQ, strongly co-occurred, TCR associations were difficult to assign to individual alleles. According to a later analysis, most CMV-associated TCR beta chains appeared to be HLA-restricted, and the HLA associations seemed to be driven largely by CMV exposure. Some IMGT-functional V segments, including TRBV6-2 and TRBV6-3, could not be distinguished by the 87-base-pair reads and were therefore excluded. The sequencing pipeline was judged likely to have produced a cluster of highly shared sequence variants as a technical artifact. A later genetic analysis reported fewer N-insertions in productive TCRs among donors in an Asian-associated ancestry cluster than the roughly 670-donor mean. Only TCR beta chains were sequenced in this cohort, and the absence of alpha or paired-chain data limited detectable features. Across donors, most TCR sequences were observed very rarely, whereas some public TCRs were present in many individuals. The earlier analysis of a few hundred of the donors excluded some 16 rarely observed V segments, including chromosome 9 orphons, because counts were too low. CMV serostatus was the only immune exposure information available for the cohort. An association between a missense DCLRE1C variant and V-gene and J-gene trimming of TCR beta chains was found in a later genetic analysis and replicated in an independent cohort. It was suggested by the authors that the approach could potentially be generalized to other disease states and immunological phenotypes. Broadly in line with IMGT annotations, most TCR beta V segments showed up in productive rearrangements about 90% or about 30% of the time in an earlier analysis of roughly 590 of the donors. In vitro tests confirmed that a few of the cytomegalovirus-associated TCR beta chains recognize cytomegalovirus antigens. Because HLA typing was missing for some donors at each locus, association tests included only the typed subset. Presence/absence analyses assumed roughly uniform sequencing depth across donors, an assumption that may not hold. In a later analysis, the rate of TCR association differed among HLA loci, with DRB1 alleles having the most associated TCRs and HLA-C alleles having the fewest. A total of roughly 160 TCR beta chains were listed by the study as associated with cytomegalovirus. Specific HLA alleles were associated with over 15,000 TCR beta sequences at a false discovery rate of 0.05 in a later analysis.

About this clone: No antigen is known for it. Per-base quality was not reported, and no clone a single base away is much larger than it.

The library relied on the immunoSEQ multiplex PCR assay. For the multiplex PCR, a mixture combining 60 forward primers for TCR Vbeta segments and 13 reverse primers for TCR Jbeta segments was used. Amplification of the CDR3 region of rearranged TCR beta genes was performed with a multiplex PCR assay on genomic DNA. The amplified TCR beta libraries were sequenced on the Illumina HiSeq System as 87-base-pair reads. In the original analysis: In a later analysis, 77 million or so unique TCR beta chains were counted across the roughly 700 repertoires, and roughly 9.9 million of these chains were shared by at least two donors. Raw reads were error-corrected and collapsed into unique sequences by a nearest-neighbor algorithm in which closely related sequences were merged to remove PCR and sequencing errors. To assign V, D and J gene segments, CDR3 sequences were aligned to IMGT reference sequences. For a sequence to be retained, a match of at least six nucleotides was required to both a V gene segment and a J gene segment. A rearrangement was called productive if the CDR3 had no stop codons and remained in frame with V and J, and every other rearrangement was called non-productive. CDR3 was defined according to IMGT convention as the region running from the second conserved V-encoded cysteine to the conserved J-encoded phenylalanine. The earlier analysis of roughly 590 of the donors excluded sequences that lacked an unambiguous match to a single V gene segment. An earlier analysis of fewer than 650 of the donors classified V segments as functional when productive rearrangements were above 56.7% and as segregating when the standard deviation between donors was above 5%. A statistical classification framework was built to diagnose cytomegalovirus status from the catalog of TCR beta chain sequences. In a later analysis, TCR nucleotide sequences were compared against IMGT/GENE-DB human TR gene sequences so that V and J genes could be assigned. A later analysis assigned CDR3 sequences and most-parsimonious VDJ recombination scenarios with the TCRdist pipeline. In a later analysis, each TCR beta chain was defined by its CDR3 amino acid sequence together with its V-gene family, and reads without a unique V-gene family were excluded. As a way to deal with suspected cross-contamination and a sequencing artifact, a later analysis dropped roughly 620 nucleotide sequences that were highly shared and had low generation probability. In a later analysis, a clonal expansion index for each public chain was calculated from normalized within-repertoire ranks of inferred template counts. Generation probabilities in a later analysis came from a VDJ recombination model fitted to out-of-frame rearrangements, and those results were checked against IGoR. A later analysis scored TCR-TCR, TCR-HLA and TCR-CMV co-occurrence with hypergeometric tests, applying a repertoire-size bias correction to TCR pairs. A later analysis estimated false discovery rates by permuting HLA or CMV assignments 20 times. In a later analysis, co-occurring TCRs were grouped with DBSCAN, and TCRdist sequence similarity was added when clustering was performed within HLA-allele-positive subsets. For co-occurrence clustering, repertoires with fewer than 30,000 or more than 120,000 public chains were excluded, along with four or five repertoires with anomalous nucleotide sharing. TCRdb stores this immuneACCESS table with in-frame sequences only. Part of the clones is absent; in the studies checked, under half of the shortfall reflects unresolved V genes, and no reason is known for the rest. The DNA gave D and trimming, while V, J and clone size come from that table. Within this sample are 200,000 to 250,000 clones, with about 75% of them counted one time only. The ten largest make up around 1.8% of the sample.

The cohort was made up of under 800 healthy bone marrow donors. Cohort members were all nominally healthy when sampled, although unrecorded immune exposures were likely present. The donor tested CMV seronegative and was one of the 352 seronegative cohort members. A peripheral blood sample was collected from each donor, and TCR beta sequencing was performed on peripheral blood mononuclear cells. Genomic DNA was extracted from the blood cell samples with the Qiagen DNeasy Blood Extraction Kit. The CDR3, from cysteine to phenylalanine, totals 15 residues. Of all the DNA, just the CDR3 is kept, 45 bases in frame from base 1. The germline V gene sets CDR1 to MNHEY and CDR2 to SVGAGI. V lost 0 bases and J lost 7 bases; the stretch between them is 15 bases long.

The receptor comes from a man aged 18 to 29 in good health and CMV-seronegative. The V gene is TRBV6-5 and the J gene is TRBJ1-2; TRBD1 could be the D gene, as 5 bases match. Sequenced material: PBMCs. Here the CDR3 is given as CASSYSPEGIRGYTF. The nucleotide sequence reads TGTGCCAGCAGTTACTCGCCGGAGGGGATACGTGGCTACACCTTC.